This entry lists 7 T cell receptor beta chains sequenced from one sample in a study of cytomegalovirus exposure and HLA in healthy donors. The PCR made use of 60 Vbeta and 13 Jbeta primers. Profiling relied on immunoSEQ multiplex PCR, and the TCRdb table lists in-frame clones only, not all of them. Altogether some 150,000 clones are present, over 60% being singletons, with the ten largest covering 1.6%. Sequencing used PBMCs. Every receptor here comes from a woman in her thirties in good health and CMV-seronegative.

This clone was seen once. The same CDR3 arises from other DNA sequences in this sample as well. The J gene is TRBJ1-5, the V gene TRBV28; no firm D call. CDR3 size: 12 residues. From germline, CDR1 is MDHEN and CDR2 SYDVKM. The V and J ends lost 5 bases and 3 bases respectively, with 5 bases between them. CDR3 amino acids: CASSPLNQPQHF. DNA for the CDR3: TGTGCCAGCAGTCCTCTCAATCAGCCCCAGCATTTT.

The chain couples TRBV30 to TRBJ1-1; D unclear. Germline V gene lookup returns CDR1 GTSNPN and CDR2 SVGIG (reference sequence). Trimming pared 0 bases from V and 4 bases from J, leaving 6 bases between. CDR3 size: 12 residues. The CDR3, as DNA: TGTGCCTGGAGTGTACTTACCACTGAAGCTTTCTTT. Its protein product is CAWSVLTTEAFF.

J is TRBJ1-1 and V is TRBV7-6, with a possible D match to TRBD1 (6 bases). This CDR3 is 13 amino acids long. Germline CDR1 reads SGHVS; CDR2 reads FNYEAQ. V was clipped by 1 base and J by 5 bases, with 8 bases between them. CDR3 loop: CASSLGGQTEAFF. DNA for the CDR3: TGTGCCAGCAGCTTAGGTGGACAGACTGAAGCTTTCTTT.

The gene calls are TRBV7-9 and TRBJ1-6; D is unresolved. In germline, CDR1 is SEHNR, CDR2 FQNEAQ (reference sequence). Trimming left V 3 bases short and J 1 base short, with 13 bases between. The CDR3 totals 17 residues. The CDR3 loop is CASSFSGSRSYNSPLHF. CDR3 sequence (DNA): TGTGCCAGCAGCTTTTCAGGATCGAGATCCTATAATTCACCCCTCCACTTT.

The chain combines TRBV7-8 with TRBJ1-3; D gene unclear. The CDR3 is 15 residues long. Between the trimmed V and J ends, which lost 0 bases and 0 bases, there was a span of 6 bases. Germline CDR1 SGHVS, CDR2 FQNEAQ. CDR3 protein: CASSLASVSGNTIYF. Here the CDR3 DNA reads TGTGCCAGCAGCTTAGCGTCCGTCTCTGGAAACACCATATATTTT.

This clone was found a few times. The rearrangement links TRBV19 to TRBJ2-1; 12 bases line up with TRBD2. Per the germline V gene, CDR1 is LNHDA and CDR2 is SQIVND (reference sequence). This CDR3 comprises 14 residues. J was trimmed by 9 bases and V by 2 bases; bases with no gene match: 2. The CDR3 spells CASSILAGGSEQFF. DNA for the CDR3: TGTGCCAGTAGTATACTAGCGGGAGGGAGTGAGCAGTTCTTC.

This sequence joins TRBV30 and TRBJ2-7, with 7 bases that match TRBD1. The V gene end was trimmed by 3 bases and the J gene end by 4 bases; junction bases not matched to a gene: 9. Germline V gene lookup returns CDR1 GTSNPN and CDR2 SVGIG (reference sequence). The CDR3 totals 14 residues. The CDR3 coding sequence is TGTGCCTGGAGACGTGGGGACAGCTATTACGAGCAGTACTTC. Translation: CAWRRGDSYYEQYF.